Below, 12 T cell receptor beta chains from the same sample are listed, as sequenced in a study of T-cell memory formation after mild COVID-19. TCRdb used MiXCR to reprocess the 5' RACE reads, holding one entry per CDR3 protein. The table includes roughly 320,000 distinct CDR3 sequences, under 30% detected once. The source material was PBMCs or a T cell subset sorted from them (not recorded which). All receptors derive from an adult woman who had mild COVID-19 (a few samples of this study predate the infection). Cell type and time point are not known.

The chain has TRBV15 and TRBJ1-2; D gene uncertain. The V end was cut by 0 bases, the J end by 4 bases, with 12 bases between. Germline values: CDR1 LNHNV, CDR2 YYDKDF (reference sequence). The CDR3 loop spans 15 amino acids. CDR3 nucleotide sequence: TGTGCCACCAGCAGAGACGTTGGCAGTGTCTATGGCTACACCTTC. It yields the protein CATSRDVGSVYGYTF.

This chain uses TRBV12-3 or TRBV12-4 with TRBJ2-1, with D perhaps matching TRBD2 (5 bases). Trimming left V 2 bases short and J 15 bases short, with 14 bases between. The CDR3 totals 12 residues. The CDR3 is CASSLWSGGLFF. The CDR3 DNA reads as TGTGCCAGCAGTTTATGGTCAGGCGGACTGTTCTTC.

This clonotype was counted only a few times. V is TRBV20-1 and J is TRBJ1-6; D is ambiguous. Trimming left V 3 bases short and J 7 bases short, with 13 bases between. This CDR3 is 14 amino acids long. Germline lookup yields CDR1 DFQATT and CDR2 SNEGSKA (reference sequence). The CDR3 reads CSARSALMNSPLHF. The CDR3, as DNA: TGCAGTGCTAGGAGCGCGTTGATGAATTCACCCCTCCACTTT.

This clonotype was picked up one time. This chain connects TRBV6-6 to TRBJ2-3; 11 nucleotides line up with TRBD1. This CDR3 has 15 amino acids. J was trimmed by 4 bases and V by 5 bases; bases with no gene match: 5. Looked up from germline, CDR1 is MNHNY and CDR2 is SVGAGI (reference sequence). The CDR3 DNA follows: TGTGCCAGCAGTGGTTCGGGACAGGGGGCAGATACGCAGTATTTT. This encodes CASSGSGQGADTQYF.

The chain couples TRBV29-1 to TRBJ1-2, with a possible D match to TRBD1 (5 bases). Germline V lookup: CDR1 SQVTM, CDR2 ANQGSEA. This CDR3 contains 16 residues. V shed 2 bases and J shed 5 bases, with 21 bases lying between them. The CDR3 DNA reads as TGCAGCGTTGAAATCTTACAGGTCCTAGGGGTTTATGGCTACACCTTC. This gives the protein CSVEILQVLGVYGYTF.

This chain connects TRBV6-1 to TRBJ1-4, with 7 bases that match TRBD1. The CDR3 extends over 14 amino acids. V lost 8 bases to trimming and J lost 4 bases; unmatched junction nucleotides: 7. Germline CDR1 reads MNHNS; CDR2 reads SASEGT. The CDR3 loop reads CASGQAQNNEKLFF. CDR3 nucleotide sequence: TGTGCCAGCGGACAGGCTCAAAATAATGAAAAACTGTTTTTT.

This chain uses TRBV4-2 with TRBJ2-1; 7 positions match TRBD2. The V gene's germline CDR1 is LGHNA and CDR2 YNFKEQ. Trimming took 0 bases from V and 8 from J; bases not matched to a gene: 7. This CDR3 contains 15 residues. This CDR3 is CASSQDGGSGDEQFF. The CDR3 nucleotides are TGTGCCAGCAGCCAAGACGGGGGGAGCGGCGATGAGCAGTTCTTC.

The chain has TRBV10-3 and TRBJ2-7; D is ambiguous. The CDR3 contains 15 residues. The V gene lost 3 bases and the J gene lost 0 bases, with 12 bases spanning the gap. Germline CDR1 ENHRY, CDR2 SYGVKD. CDR3 amino acids: CAISDGPPDSYEQYF. The CDR3 DNA reads as TGTGCCATCAGTGATGGGCCCCCGGACTCCTACGAGCAGTACTTC.

In this sample, this clonotype turned up a few times. The gene calls are TRBV12-3 or TRBV12-4 and TRBJ2-3; maybe TRBD1 (6 bases). The length of the CDR3 is 14 residues. V was shortened by 5 bases and J by 5 bases, with 14 bases between the two germline ends. The DNA for the CDR3 is TGTGCCAGCAGTCTCTGGACAGCCGGAGATACGCAGTATTTT. This sequence encodes CASSLWTAGDTQYF.

The sample holds a few counts of this clonotype. The chain is built from TRBV5-1 and TRBJ2-7, with TRBD1 matching 9 bases. The CDR3 has 16 amino acids. Germline CDR1 reads SGHRS; CDR2 reads YFSETQ. Unmatched junction bases numbered 12, after V lost 4 bases and J lost 4 bases. CDR3 nucleotide sequence: TGCGCCAGCAGCGGGACAGGGACCACAAGAGGGTACGAGCAGTACTTC. Translation gives CASSGTGTTRGYEQYF.

This clonotype showed up just a few times. The rearrangement uses TRBV7-9 and TRBJ1-6; D unclear. CDR1 is SEHNR and CDR2 is FQNEAQ in the germline V gene (reference sequence). The CDR3 is 13 amino acids. V was pared by 3 bases and J by 7 bases, with 7 bases between. Here the CDR3 DNA reads TGTGCCAGCAGCTTGTACCAAAATTCACCCCTCCACTTT. This encodes CASSLYQNSPLHF.

This clonotype appeared a few times. J is TRBJ2-2 and V is TRBV5-1; the match to TRBD2 covers 7 bases. The CDR3 totals 16 residues. The germline V gene has CDR1 SGHRS and CDR2 YFSETQ. Unmatched junction bases numbered 9, after V lost 3 bases and J lost 4 bases. The CDR3 DNA follows: TGCGCCAGCAGCTCTCTAGCGGATCTACGCACCGGGGAGCTGTTTTTT. Encoded protein: CASSSLADLRTGELFF.